This TCR beta chain was sequenced for a study of shared clonotypes between healthy human individuals (dated by TCRdb to the early 2020s). About the full investigation: A few men and two women, aged 18 to 49 years, made up the cohort. Between about 0.9 and 10 billion PBMCs per donor were obtained by leukapheresis. To increase sequencing depth and limit assay-specific biases, different laboratories used diverse techniques to prepare libraries and sequence TCR repertoires. Per donor, three plates each were used for CD4 naive and CD4 memory, two for CD8 naive, and one for CD8 memory. The study deeply sequenced blood TCR repertoires of five healthy adults to estimate repertoire size and the extent of clonotype sharing between individuals. The paper as a whole reports these results and caveats: Sampling was limited to blood, and TCR repertoires in tissue likely differ from TCR repertoires in blood. Rarefaction of sorted-subset datasets indicated incomplete sequencing despite the large sequencing depth. Clonotypes shared by all four sorted-subset donors showed higher generation probabilities than non-shared clonotypes. Estimated clonotype richness was generally larger for naive than for memory subsets. Pairwise subsampling indicated that sequencing depth was expected to affect the degree of clonotype sharing among donors. Across four donors, approximately 5% of naive CD4, around 3.5% of naive CD8, approximately 2.5% of memory CD4, and 0.3% to 0.45% of memory CD8 clonotypes were shared. Because the study included a small number of donors, the genetic and exposure-history diversity represented was limited.

Using the deep immunoSEQ assay, TCR CDR3 regions were amplified from genomic DNA by multiplex PCR. Extracted genomic DNA from each cell subset was spread evenly across all wells of several immunoSEQ 96-well plates, with each plate serving as a replicate. For sorted subsets, approximately 190 ng genomic DNA, equal to 30,000 or so T cell genomes, was loaded into each replicate PCR. The purified libraries were quantified using a Qubit 3.0 fluorometer, sized with a Bioanalyzer 2100, and then quantified again using the KAPA Library Quantification kit. Every immunoSEQ 96-well plate was sequenced on a separate single-read 150-cycle Illumina NextSeq 550 flow cell. From the authors' description of their analysis: Because only junctional sequences without quality scores were contained in the immunoSEQ output, filtering matching that applied to full-length reads could not be performed. Sequences were annotated with PyIR, a Python wrapper for IgBLAST v1.9, using IMGT germline references to assign V/J genes and CDR3. Reads were removed for weak V/J assignments (E-value above 1e-6), missing CDR3, stop codons, out-of-frame junctions, or ambiguous translated residues. V3J clonotypes were defined as sequences sharing the same inferred V gene, J gene, and CDR3 amino acid sequence. Percentage overlap between repertoires was calculated by dividing the number of shared unique clonotypes by the size of the smaller repertoire. Repertoire richness was assessed with RTK rarefaction, the Chao1 estimator, and Recon v2.1 estimates of unobserved clonotypes. Generation probabilities were computed with OLGA for all TCRbeta clonotypes obtained by the gDNA method from four donors. TCRdb took over this immuneACCESS table, retaining in-frame rearrangements with V and J assigned. Such tables are incomplete; in checked studies, under half of the missing clones stem from an unresolved V gene, and the remainder is unexplained. V and J calls and clone size are those listed in that table; D and trimming were worked out from the DNA. For this sample the table gives 600,000 or so clones, of which 95% to 98% were detected only once. 0.3% of the sample rests with the top ten.

CDR1 SQVTM and CDR2 ANQGSEA were looked up in the germline V gene. The CDR3 measures 17 amino acids from cysteine to phenylalanine. CDR3 DNA only is kept here, 51 bases in frame from base 1. V and J are trimmed by 6 bases and 3 bases, and the gene matches miss 11 bases of the junction. CD8 naive samples were obtained by positive selection for CCR7 among CD45RO-negative cells, yielding a CD45RA+CCR7+ population from which TemRA cells were excluded. The donors were healthy, HIV-negative adults with no recently reported acute infections or vaccinations. All donors were Caucasian adults living in Nashville, Tennessee, USA. Blood was obtained by leukapheresis, after which PBMCs were separated by Ficoll-Histopaque density gradient centrifugation and cryopreserved in liquid nitrogen vapor phase. Purity and quantity of every magnetically sorted T cell population were checked by analytical flow cytometry. From each sorted fraction, genomic DNA was isolated and quantified by UV absorbance on a Nanodrop 2000c.

This clone was seen once. It has no known antigen specificity. Per-nucleotide qualities are absent, and no much larger clonotype sits a single base away. This TCR derives from a man in his thirties or forties in good health. Sequencing was carried out using naive CD8+ T cells sorted from blood. The sample's cell subset or site, from its label and the paper: CD45RA+CCR7+. The rearranged chain carries TRBV29-1 and TRBJ2-3, with 14 bases matching TRBD2. The DNA is as follows: TGCAGCGTAGCGGGACTAGCGGGAGATACAGTAACAGATACGCAGTATTTT. Translated, it reads CSVAGLAGDTVTDTQYF.